The text below deals with one T cell receptor beta chain. Generated by immunoSEQ multiplex PCR, the TCRdb table keeps only in-frame clones and is missing some. The sample lists 40,000 to 65,000 clones, around 87% seen once, with around 15% in the top ten. This CDR3 spans 18 amino acids. Germline assignment: CDR1 MDHEN and CDR2 SYDVKM. The trim removed 4 bases at V and 2 bases at J, leaving 14 bases unmatched. This record belongs to a study of control samples from healthy donors and cancer patients. The specimen sequenced was PBMCs. The chain links TRBV28 to TRBJ2-5; 9 nucleotides align to TRBD1. The sequence came from a man aged 55-75 years with head and neck cancer. The CDR3 region has the DNA TGTGCCAGCAGTTCGATCGCCGGGACAGGGAGAGGTCAAGAGACCCAGTACTTC. Its protein product is CASSSIAGTGRGQETQYF.